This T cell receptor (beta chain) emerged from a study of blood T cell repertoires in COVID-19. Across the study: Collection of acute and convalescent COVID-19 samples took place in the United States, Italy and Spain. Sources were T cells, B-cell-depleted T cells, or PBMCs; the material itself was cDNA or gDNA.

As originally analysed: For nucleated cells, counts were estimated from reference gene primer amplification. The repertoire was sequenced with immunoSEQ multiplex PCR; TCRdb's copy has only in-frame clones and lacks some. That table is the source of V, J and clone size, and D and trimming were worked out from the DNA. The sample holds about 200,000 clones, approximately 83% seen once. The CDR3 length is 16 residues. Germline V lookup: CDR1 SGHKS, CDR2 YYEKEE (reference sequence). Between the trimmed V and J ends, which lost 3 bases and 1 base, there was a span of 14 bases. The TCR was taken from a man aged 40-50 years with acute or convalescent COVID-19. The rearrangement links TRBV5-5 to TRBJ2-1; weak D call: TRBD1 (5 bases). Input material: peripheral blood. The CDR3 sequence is CASSSSGSSSYNEQFF. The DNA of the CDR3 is TGTGCCAGCAGCTCGTCAGGGTCCTCTTCCTACAATGAGCAGTTCTTC. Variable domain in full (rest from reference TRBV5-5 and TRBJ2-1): DAGVTQSPTHLIKTRGQQVTLRCSPISGHKSVSWYQQVLGQGPQFIFQYYEKEERGRGNFPDRFSARQFPNYSSELNVNALLLGDSALYLCASSSSGSSSYNEQFFGPGTRLTVL.